Shown below are 16 T cell receptor beta chains from a single sample sequenced in a study of blood T cells in healthy people across ages. Then a second PCR, running about 6 to 12 cycles, was carried out with a sample-barcoded 5' primer and a J-beta primer mix. TCRdb ran MiXCR on the 5' RACE reads and lists one entry per CDR3 protein. The sample yields 1.8 million or so distinct CDR3 sequences, roughly two fifths seen once. Sequences were obtained from blood. These receptors came from a human donor in good health.

The rearrangement links TRBV7-2 to TRBJ2-7; 7 bases fit TRBD2. Germline CDR1 is SGHTA and CDR2 is FQGNSA. The V gene end was trimmed by 3 bases and the J gene end by 0 bases; junction bases not matched to a gene: 2. The CDR3 sequence is 14 residues long. The CDR3 DNA follows: TGTGCCAGCAGCTTTGGACTAGACTCCTACGAGCAGTACTTC. Encoded protein: CASSFGLDSYEQYF.

The chain joins TRBV27 to TRBJ2-3, with 8 bases identical to TRBD2. Looked up from germline, CDR1 is MNHEY and CDR2 is SMNVEV (reference sequence). This CDR3 is built from 13 residues. The V gene end was trimmed by 5 bases and the J gene end by 6 bases; junction bases not matched to a gene: 4. CDR3 amino acids: CASSRGGVDTQYF. CDR3 DNA: TGTGCCAGCAGTCGGGGGGGCGTTGATACGCAGTATTTT.

This clonotype was seen only a few times. The genes are TRBV7-3 and TRBJ2-1, with TRBD1 matching over 10 bases. CDR3 length: 15 residues. V gave up 6 bases and J gave up 6 bases; unmatched junction bases: 8. Looked up from germline, CDR1 is SGHTA and CDR2 is FQGTGA. The CDR3 DNA reads TGTGCCAGCAGTTATGACAGGGGGCAGAGCAATGAGCAGTTCTTC. This gives the protein CASSYDRGQSNEQFF.

This clonotype turned up a few times. Here the CDR3 DNA reads TGTGCCAGCAGCTCCACCGGGGCAGACACCGGGGAGCTGTTTTTT. It encodes CASSSTGADTGELFF. This chain links TRBV7-3 with TRBJ2-2; tentatively, D is TRBD1 or TRBD2 (5 bases each). Germline V gene data show CDR1 as SGHTA and CDR2 as FQGTGA. The length of the CDR3 is 15 residues. V was clipped by 4 bases and J by 3 bases, with 12 bases between them.

The V gene is TRBV7-9, the J gene TRBJ2-3; D is unresolved. The germline gives CDR1 SEHNR, CDR2 FQNEAQ (reference sequence). V dropped 3 bases and J dropped 5 bases, with 15 bases sitting between them. This CDR3 is built from 15 residues. CDR3 protein: CASSFVSPGGDTQYF. Here the CDR3 DNA reads TGTGCCAGCAGCTTCGTATCCCCGGGCGGAGATACGCAGTATTTT.

V gene TRBV6-1 combines with J gene TRBJ1-2; D unresolved. Trimming removed 0 bases from V and 9 bases from J, with 5 bases in between. Germline V gene data show CDR1 as MNHNS and CDR2 as SASEGT. The CDR3 is made up of 11 amino acids. The CDR3 region is CASSEAARYTF. CDR3 in DNA: TGTGCCAGCAGTGAAGCGGCTCGCTACACCTTC.

J is TRBJ2-3 and V is TRBV7-9; D is unresolved. The CDR3 has 13 amino acids. Trimming removed 5 bases from V and 6 bases from J, with 12 bases in between. CDR1 and CDR2 from the germline V gene are SEHNR and FQNEAQ (reference sequence). DNA of the CDR3: TGTGCCAGCAGCCTTGCTTATAGCGATACGCAGTATTTT. It specifies CASSLAYSDTQYF.

The chain carries TRBV27 and TRBJ2-2; D not certain. V was trimmed by 5 bases and J by 1 base, leaving 17 bases between them. The CDR3 covers 17 residues. Germline CDR1 reads MNHEY; CDR2 reads SMNVEV (reference sequence). The CDR3 DNA is TGTGCCAGCAGTCCCATGTTTGGCCCACTGAACACCGGGGAGCTGTTTTTT. This translates into CASSPMFGPLNTGELFF.

The chain employs TRBV3-1 and TRBJ1-2; D ambiguous. In germline, CDR1 is LGHDT, CDR2 YNNKEL (reference sequence). Trimming pared 4 bases from V and 4 bases from J, leaving 16 bases between. The CDR3 length is 15 residues. The CDR3 reads CASSRYARLGYGYTF. The CDR3 DNA is TGTGCCAGCAGCCGATATGCCCGACTAGGCTATGGCTACACCTTC.

This clonotype turned up a few times. The V call is TRBV20-1, the J call TRBJ2-1; D is unresolved. The CDR3 sequence is 11 residues long. The germline V gene encodes CDR1 DFQATT and CDR2 SNEGSKA (reference sequence). The germline V and J ends were trimmed by 5 bases and 7 bases, with 9 bases remaining between them. CDR3 loop: CSAETLNEQFF. The CDR3 DNA is TGCAGTGCTGAGACCCTAAATGAGCAGTTCTTC.

The chain recombines TRBV4-2 with TRBJ2-7; possibly TRBD2 for D (5 bases). The germline gives CDR1 LGHNA, CDR2 YNFKEQ. Between the trimmed V and J ends, which lost 1 base and 2 bases, there was a span of 12 bases. The CDR3 is 15 amino acids. The CDR3 sequence: CASSQATRGTYEQYF. The CDR3 nucleotides read TGTGCCAGCAGCCAAGCCACCCGGGGTACCTACGAGCAGTACTTC.

V gene TRBV7-2 combines with J gene TRBJ2-7; 12 bases align to TRBD2. This CDR3 contains 15 residues. Germline V gene sequence: CDR1 SGHTA, CDR2 FQGNSA. V lost 5 bases, J lost 7 bases, and 9 bases stayed unmatched. The CDR3 reads CASSGLAGIRREQYF. DNA of the CDR3: TGTGCCAGCAGCGGACTAGCGGGGATACGGCGAGAGCAGTACTTC.

CDR3 residues: CAISFDRGLYNEQFF. CDR3 DNA: TGTGCCATCAGCTTCGACCGGGGTCTGTACAATGAGCAGTTCTTC. The V and J genes are TRBV10-3 and TRBJ2-1; TRBD2 is a possible D gene (5 bases). V dropped 6 bases and J dropped 4 bases, with 16 bases sitting between them. The V gene's germline CDR1 is ENHRY and CDR2 SYGVKD. CDR3 length: 15 amino acids.

This chain uses TRBV7-2 with TRBJ1-2; TRBD1 aligns across 12 bases. The CDR3 is 14 amino acids. J was trimmed by 7 bases and V by 3 bases; bases with no gene match: 3. CDR1 is SGHTA and CDR2 is FQGNSA in the germline V gene. The CDR3 loop reads CASSLGQGAIGYTF. DNA for the CDR3: TGTGCCAGCAGCTTGGGACAGGGGGCGATTGGCTACACCTTC.

This clonotype was found a few times. The chain combines TRBV20-1 with TRBJ1-6, with D hard to call. The CDR3 covers 18 residues. Germline V lookup: CDR1 DFQATT, CDR2 SNEGSKA (reference sequence). The germline V and J ends were trimmed by 3 bases and 0 bases, with 18 bases remaining between them. CDR3 region: CSASLGWRAGSYNSPLHF. CDR3 DNA: TGCAGTGCTAGTCTTGGTTGGAGGGCGGGCTCCTATAATTCACCCCTCCACTTT.

This chain connects TRBV5-1 to TRBJ1-1; 7 bases fit TRBD1. There are 16 residues in the CDR3. The germline CDR1 and CDR2 sequences are SGHRS and YFSETQ. V was clipped by 6 bases and J by 0 bases; unmatched bases: 11. The DNA of the CDR3 is TGCGCCAGCAAACCCGGGGACAGCAGGATGAACACTGAAGCTTTCTTT. This gives the protein CASKPGDSRMNTEAFF.